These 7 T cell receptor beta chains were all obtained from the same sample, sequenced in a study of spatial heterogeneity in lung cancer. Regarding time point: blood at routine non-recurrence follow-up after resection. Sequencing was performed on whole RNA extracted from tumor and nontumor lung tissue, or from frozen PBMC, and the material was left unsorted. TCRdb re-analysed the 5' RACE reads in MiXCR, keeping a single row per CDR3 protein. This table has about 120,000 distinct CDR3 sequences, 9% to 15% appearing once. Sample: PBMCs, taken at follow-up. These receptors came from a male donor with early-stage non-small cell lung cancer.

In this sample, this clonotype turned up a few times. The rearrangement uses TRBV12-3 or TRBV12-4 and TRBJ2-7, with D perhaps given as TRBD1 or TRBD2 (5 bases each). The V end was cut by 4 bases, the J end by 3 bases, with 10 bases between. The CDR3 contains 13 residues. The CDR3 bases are TGTGCCAGCAGTTCCGGGACCCGCTACGAGCAGTACTTC. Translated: CASSSGTRYEQYF.

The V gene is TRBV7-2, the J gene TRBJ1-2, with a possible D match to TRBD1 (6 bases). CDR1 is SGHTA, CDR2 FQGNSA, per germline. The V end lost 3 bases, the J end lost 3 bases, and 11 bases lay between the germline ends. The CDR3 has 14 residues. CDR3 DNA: TGTGCCAGCAGCTTGCAGGGGAAGGACTATGGCTACACCTTC. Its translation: CASSLQGKDYGYTF. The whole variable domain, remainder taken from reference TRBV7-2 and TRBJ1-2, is GAGVSQSPSNKVTEKGKDVELRCDPISGHTALYWYRQSLGQGLEFLIYFQGNSAPDKSGLPSDRFSAERTGGSVSTLTIQRTQQEDSAVYLCASSLQGKDYGYTFGSGTRLTVV.

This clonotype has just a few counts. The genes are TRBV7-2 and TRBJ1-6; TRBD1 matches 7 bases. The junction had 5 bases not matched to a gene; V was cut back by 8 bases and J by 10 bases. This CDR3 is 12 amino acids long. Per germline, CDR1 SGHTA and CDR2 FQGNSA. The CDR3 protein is CASRQGQSPLHF. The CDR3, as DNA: TGTGCCAGCCGACAGGGCCAGTCACCCCTCCACTTT.

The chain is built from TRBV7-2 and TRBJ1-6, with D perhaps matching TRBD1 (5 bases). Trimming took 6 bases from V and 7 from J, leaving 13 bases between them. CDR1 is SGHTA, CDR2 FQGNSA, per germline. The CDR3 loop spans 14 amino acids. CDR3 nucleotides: TGTGCCAGCAGGTCCGGGACCGAAAATTCACCCCTCCACTTT. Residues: CASRSGTENSPLHF.

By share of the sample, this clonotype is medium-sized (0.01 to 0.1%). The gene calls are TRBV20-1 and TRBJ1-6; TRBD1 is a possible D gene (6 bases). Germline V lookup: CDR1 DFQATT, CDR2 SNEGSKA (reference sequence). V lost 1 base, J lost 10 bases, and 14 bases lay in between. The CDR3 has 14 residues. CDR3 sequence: CSARGGRSRSPLHF. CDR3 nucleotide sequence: TGCAGTGCTAGAGGGGGGCGGAGTAGATCACCCCTCCACTTT.

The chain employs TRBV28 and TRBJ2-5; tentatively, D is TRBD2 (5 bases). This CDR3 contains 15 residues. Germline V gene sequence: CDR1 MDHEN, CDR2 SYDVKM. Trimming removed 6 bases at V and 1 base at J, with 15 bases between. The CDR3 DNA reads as TGTGCCAGCAGATCTCACGGAGGATTCCAAGAGACCCAGTACTTC. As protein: CASRSHGGFQETQYF.

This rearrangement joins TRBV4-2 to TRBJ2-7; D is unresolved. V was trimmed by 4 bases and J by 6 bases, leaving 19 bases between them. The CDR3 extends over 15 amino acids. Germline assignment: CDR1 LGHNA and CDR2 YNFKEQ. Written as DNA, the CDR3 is TGTGCCAGCAGCCCGCAGTCAGCCCTTCGCCCCGAGCAGTACTTC. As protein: CASSPQSALRPEQYF.